These 2 T cell receptor beta chains originate from one sample sequenced in a study of shared clonotypes between healthy human individuals. The data were produced by immunoSEQ multiplex PCR, yet TCRdb's version contains in-frame clones alone and is incomplete. This table has about 770,000 clones, around 70% appearing once. Sequencing used memory CD4+ T cells sorted from blood. The subset denotes: CD45RA-negative fraction. These receptors all come from a woman aged 25 to 39 in good health.

Concerning this clone itself: Other DNA sequences in the sample encode the same CDR3. The CDR3 loop reads CASSLDTGANVLTF. The CDR3 DNA reads as TGTGCCAGCAGCCTTGATACTGGGGCCAACGTCCTGACTTTC. The gene calls are TRBV5-4 and TRBJ2-6, with D uncertain. V was shortened by 4 bases and J by 2 bases, with 7 bases between the two germline ends. The CDR3 has 14 amino acids. Germline V CDR1 and CDR2: SGHNT, YYREEE (reference sequence).

V gene TRBV2 combines with J gene TRBJ1-3, with D maybe TRBD1 (5 bases). Germline CDR1 is SNHLY and CDR2 is FYNNEI. V was cut by 7 bases and J by 0 bases, with 10 bases left in between. This CDR3 region has 14 residues. CDR3 amino acids: CASMVRVSGNTIYF. CDR3 coding DNA: TGTGCCAGCATGGTCAGGGTCTCTGGAAACACCATATATTTT.